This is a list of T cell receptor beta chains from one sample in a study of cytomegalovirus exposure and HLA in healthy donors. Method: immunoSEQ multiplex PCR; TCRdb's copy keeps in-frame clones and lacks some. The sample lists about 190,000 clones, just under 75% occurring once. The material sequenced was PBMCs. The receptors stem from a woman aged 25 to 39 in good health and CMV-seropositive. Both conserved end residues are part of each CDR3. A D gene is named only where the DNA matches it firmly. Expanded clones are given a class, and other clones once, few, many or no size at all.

TGTGCCAGCAGTGAATATTTGGAGCGGGAGATTCTAGATACGCAGTATTTT	CASSEYLEREILDTQYF	once	TRBD2	TRBV6-1	TRBJ2-3
TGCGCCAGCAGCTTTACAGAACTGAACACTGAAGCTTTCTTT	CASSFTELNTEAFF	-	-	TRBV5-1	TRBJ1-1
TGTGCCAGCCAGGGTGGACAGGGGCGATTATATTTT	CASQGGQGRLYF	-	TRBD1	TRBV2	TRBJ1-3
TGTGCCAGCAGCTTAGCGGCGACAGGGGGTAGGAGTCCCTACGAGCAGTACTTC	CASSLAATGGRSPYEQYF	-	TRBD1	TRBV7-8	TRBJ2-7
TGTGCCAGCAGCTTGGGACAGGGTAGCGGCTACACCTTC	CASSLGQGSGYTF	-	TRBD1	TRBV7-2	TRBJ1-2
TGCGCCAGCAGCGTAGGGGGCCTAAACACTGAAGCTTTCTTT	CASSVGGLNTEAFF	-	TRBD1	TRBV5-1	TRBJ1-1
TGTGCCAGCAGTTTATCCCTAGCCGGGGAGCTGTTTTTT	CASSLSLAGELFF	-	-	TRBV28	TRBJ2-2
TGTGCCAGCAGTCTTACGACAGGCCAAACGGGAGGACTGTTTTTT	CASSLTTGQTGGLFF	few	-	TRBV2	TRBJ1-4
TGTGCCAGCAGCAACCCCACACTAGCGCGCACCGGGGAGCTGTTTTTT	CASSNPTLARTGELFF	-	TRBD2	TRBV9	TRBJ2-2
TGCGCCAGCAGCCTGGCGAGGACTAGAGGCCACAATGAGCAGTTCTTC	CASSLARTRGHNEQFF	-	TRBD2	TRBV5-1	TRBJ2-1
TGTGCCAGCGCTGGACAGCCCTTAAATGAAAAACTGTTTTTT	CASAGQPLNEKLFF	few	-	TRBV2	TRBJ1-4
TGTGCCAGCAGCTGGGACAGCTTCTACGAGCAGTACTTC	CASSWDSFYEQYF	-	TRBD1	TRBV5-5	TRBJ2-7
TGTGCAACCCGTCGGACTCTTGGGGCCAACGTCCTGACTTTC	CATRRTLGANVLTF	-	-	TRBV19	TRBJ2-6
TGTGCCAGTAGTATAGTGCCCAGCGGGACTGACTCCTACAATGAGCAGTTCTTC	CASSIVPSGTDSYNEQFF	-	TRBD2	TRBV19	TRBJ2-1
TGCGCCAGCAGCCAACCGACAGGGGATGGTTCACCCCTCCACTTT	CASSQPTGDGSPLHF	few	TRBD1	TRBV4-1	TRBJ1-6
TGTGCCAGCAGCCACCTGGGAGGCCCGCCGGCTTTCTTT	CASSHLGGPPAFF	-	-	TRBV14	TRBJ1-1
TGTGCCAGCAGTTTGGGAGGGGAACAGACCCAGTACTTC	CASSLGGEQTQYF	-	TRBD2	TRBV28	TRBJ2-5
TGCGCCAGCAGCCTGGGCGGGACAGGGGGGCAGCCCCAGCATTTT	CASSLGGTGGQPQHF	few	TRBD1	TRBV5-1	TRBJ1-5
TGTGCCAGCAGCTTGGAGGGACAGCCCTATGGCTACACCTTC	CASSLEGQPYGYTF	-	TRBD1	TRBV5-6	TRBJ1-2
TGCGCCAGCAGCCAAGGGGGACTAGCGGGAGGAATAGGCACCGGGGAGCTGTTTTTT	CASSQGGLAGGIGTGELFF	-	TRBD2	TRBV4-1	TRBJ2-2
TGTGCCAGCAGCTTAGCCTGGGGCAGGCTGAACACTGAAGCTTTCTTT	CASSLAWGRLNTEAFF	-	-	TRBV11-2	TRBJ1-1
TGTGCCAGCAGCCAAGATCGGAGTGAAGCTTTCTTT	CASSQDRSEAFF	-	-	TRBV4-2	TRBJ1-1
TGTGCCAGCAGTACCGGGACAGGGTTTGGGTACGAGCAGTACTTC	CASSTGTGFGYEQYF	once	TRBD1	TRBV25-1	TRBJ2-7
TGTGCCAGCAGCCAAGCAGGAGGGGTAAGCTACGAGCAGTACTTC	CASSQAGGVSYEQYF	-	-	TRBV4-2	TRBJ2-7
TGCAGCGTCGATAGCGGTAACACCGGGGAGCTGTTTTTT	CSVDSGNTGELFF	-	-	TRBV29-1	TRBJ2-2
TGCAGCGTCTCAAAGGGTAGCGGGGAAGAGACCCAGTACTTC	CSVSKGSGEETQYF	-	TRBD2	TRBV29-1	TRBJ2-5
TGTGCCAGAAGCTTGGTTTGTAGAGACAGATTAATGAACACTGAAGCTTTCTTT	CARSLVCRDRLMNTEAFF	-	-	TRBV5-3	TRBJ1-1
TGTGCCAGCAGCTTGGAAGGACAGGGACCTGGAAACACCATATATTTT	CASSLEGQGPGNTIYF	once	TRBD1	TRBV5-6	TRBJ1-3
TGTGCCAGCAGTTTTTATAACACTGAAGCTTTCTTT	CASSFYNTEAFF	-	-	TRBV28	TRBJ1-1
TGTGCCAGCAGCTGGCCCGGGACAGGGAAGGAGACCCAGTACTTC	CASSWPGTGKETQYF	-	TRBD1	TRBV6-6	TRBJ2-5
TGTGCCAGCTTCGACAGGGTCGGCAATCAGCCCCAGCATTTT	CASFDRVGNQPQHF	-	-	TRBV21-1	TRBJ1-5
TGTGCCAGCAGCTTGGGACAGGGAGGGGAAAAACTGTTTTTT	CASSLGQGGEKLFF	-	TRBD1	TRBV7-6	TRBJ1-4
TGCGCCAGCAGCTTTGCCCGCGCGGAGCAGTTCTTC	CASSFARAEQFF	-	-	TRBV5-1	TRBJ2-1
TGTGCCAGCAGCTTAAGGATGGCGGGAGGGGAAGGGGAGCAGTTCTTC	CASSLRMAGGEGEQFF	-	TRBD2	TRBV11-1	TRBJ2-1
TGTGCCAGCAGTTTCTATATAGACAGGGTCATCGGAGATACGCAGTATTTT	CASSFYIDRVIGDTQYF	-	TRBD1	TRBV28	TRBJ2-3
TGTGCCAGCAGCTTTTCTACAGGGCCCCAGGATCCCCAGTACTTC	CASSFSTGPQDPQYF	few	-	TRBV7-9	TRBJ2-5
TGTGCCAGCAATGCGGAAGGGGCGCGGAATCAGCCCCAGCATTTT	CASNAEGARNQPQHF	-	-	TRBV28	TRBJ1-5
TGCGCCAGCAGCCTCTACCCGGGGGGCTCCTACGAGCAGTACTTC	CASSLYPGGSYEQYF	-	TRBD2	TRBV4-1	TRBJ2-7
TGTGCCAGCGGGAGCGCTCCTTACGAGCAGTACTTC	CASGSAPYEQYF	-	-	TRBV28	TRBJ2-7
TGTGCCGGGTCGGGACAGGGCGACTACGAGCAGTACTTC	CAGSGQGDYEQYF	-	TRBD1	TRBV28	TRBJ2-7
TGTGCCAGCTCACCAGGACAGAAGAACTATGGCTACACCTTC	CASSPGQKNYGYTF	-	-	TRBV18	TRBJ1-2
TGTGCCAGTAGTGTCACAACACGTGGAGTCTACAATGAGCAGTTCTTC	CASSVTTRGVYNEQFF	-	-	TRBV19	TRBJ2-1
TGCGCCAGCAGCATTGGACAGGTCTATGGCTACACCTTC	CASSIGQVYGYTF	-	TRBD1	TRBV5-1	TRBJ1-2
TGTGCCAGCACCTCGGGAGGGGCCCTGGATACGCAGTATTTT	CASTSGGALDTQYF	once	TRBD2	TRBV27	TRBJ2-3
TGTGCCAGCAGTGTGGGACAGGGTCGGGCTGAAGCTTTCTTT	CASSVGQGRAEAFF	-	TRBD1	TRBV6-1	TRBJ1-1